The 2 T cell receptor beta chains listed next were all sequenced from one sample in a study of T cells in Graves' hyperthyroidism and ophthalmopathy. Researchers amplified the TCR beta CDR3 regions from RNA transcripts. The HTBI primer set drove a first-round RT-PCR of the TCR CDR3. TCRdb reprocessed the multiplex PCR reads via MiXCR and lists one record per CDR3 protein. Of fewer than 400,000 distinct CDR3 sequences listed, approximately 14% were seen once; the top ten hold about a quarter. The sequenced sample consisted of blood. The receptors originated from a woman in her late teens or twenties with Graves' hyperthyroidism that later progressed to Graves' ophthalmopathy.

A few counts support this clonotype. The V gene is TRBV20-1, the J gene TRBJ2-5; 7 bases match TRBD2. Germline values: CDR1 DFQATT, CDR2 SNEGSKA (reference sequence). Losses at the gene ends were 2 bases for V and 5 bases for J; bases not matched to a gene: 5. This CDR3 comprises 13 residues. CDR3 nucleotide sequence: TGCAGTGCTAGATATTCCGGGGGGGAGACCCAGTACTTC. It encodes CSARYSGGETQYF.

On this clonotype: Compared with germline, one end of the junction differs, possibly owing to a read error. J is TRBJ1-1 and V is TRBV3-1; D is uncertain. Germline V lookup: CDR1 LGHDT, CDR2 YNNKEL (reference sequence). The CDR3 is made up of 13 amino acids. The CDR3 DNA follows: TGTACCAGCAGCCAAGATCGAGACGCCAAAGCTTTCTTT. Translating gives CTSSQDRDAKAFF. The whole variable domain, remainder taken from reference TRBV3-1 and TRBJ1-1, is DTAVSQTPKYLVTQMGNDKSIKCEQNLGHDTMYWYKQDSKKFLKIMFSYNNKELIINETVPNRFSPKSPDKAHLNLHINSLELGDSAVYFCTSSQDRDAKAFFGQGTRLTVV.